This entry features one T cell receptor (beta chain) sequence. The data originate from a study of T cells in Graves' hyperthyroidism and ophthalmopathy. TCR beta CDR3 regions were amplified from RNA. First-round RT-PCR of the TCR CDR3 relied on the HTBI primer set. TCRdb ran MiXCR on the multiplex PCR reads and lists one entry per CDR3 protein. This sample yields a few hundred thousand distinct CDR3 sequences, of which approximately 20% are seen a single time; around two fifths belongs to the top ten. Looked up from germline, CDR1 is SGHTA and CDR2 is FQGNSA. The germline V and J ends were trimmed by 0 bases and 1 base, with 13 bases remaining between them. This CDR3 has 16 amino acids.

The sequencing sample was made of blood. The chain links TRBV7-2 to TRBJ2-7; TRBD1 is a possible D gene (6 bases). The TCR originated in a man aged 35-49 years with Graves' hyperthyroidism. CDR3 region: CASSLAPGTLSYEQYF. The CDR3, as DNA: TGTGCCAGCAGCTTAGCTCCCGGGACACTTTCCTACGAGCAGTACTTC.